Below, 11 T cell receptor beta chains from the same sample are listed, as sequenced in a study of shared clonotypes between healthy human individuals. Some clones are missing from TCRdb's copy, which holds only in-frame ones; the method was immunoSEQ multiplex PCR. Of 520,000 or so clones listed, 79% are singletons. The sequencing input was PBMCs. Receptors originate from a woman aged 40-49 years in good health. Some clones in this sample may be carry-over from other donors' samples.

Points on this clone: The likely explanation is a read error, given a far larger clone one base away. The chain recombines TRBV5-4 with TRBJ2-7; 13 nucleotides match TRBD2. The J segment lost 7 bases and the V segment lost 4 bases, leaving 8 bases of the junction unmatched. The CDR3 covers 15 residues. Per the germline V gene, CDR1 is SGHNT and CDR2 is YYREEE (reference sequence). The CDR3 loop reads CASSQGTSGTKEQYF. The CDR3 region has the DNA TGTGCCAGCAGCCAAGGGACTAGCGGGACGAAAGAGCAGTACTTC.

V gene TRBV30 combines with J gene TRBJ2-7, with D possibly being TRBD2 (5 bases). Germline CDR1 and CDR2: GTSNPN and SVGIG (reference sequence). The CDR3 consists of 11 residues. V gave up 4 bases and J gave up 4 bases, with 8 bases separating them. The CDR3 here is CAWTPGYEQYF. CDR3 coding DNA: TGTGCCTGGACTCCGGGATACGAGCAGTACTTC.

The V call is TRBV28, the J call TRBJ1-2, with a tentative D call TRBD1 (5 bases). The CDR3 runs to 14 residues. With 6 bases removed from V and 4 bases from J, the gap between germline ends came to 15 bases. Germline V gene sequence: CDR1 MDHEN, CDR2 SYDVKM. The CDR3 DNA sequence: TGTGCCAGCAGCTCAGGGAGTCAGGCCTATGGCTACACCTTC. Its translation is CASSSGSQAYGYTF.

As for this clone: This sample includes further DNA sequences coding for the same CDR3. The rearrangement links TRBV6-5 to TRBJ2-7, with 13 bases identical to TRBD2. V lost 0 bases to trimming and J lost 2 bases; unmatched junction nucleotides: 1. CDR1 is MNHEY, CDR2 SVGAGI, per germline. The CDR3 sequence is 16 residues long. CDR3 region: CASSYSGLAGTYEQYF. For the CDR3, the DNA is TGTGCCAGCAGTTACTCGGGACTAGCGGGGACCTACGAGCAGTACTTC.

The count of this clone is one. The chain couples TRBV10-3 to TRBJ2-6; a possible D gene is TRBD1 (6 bases). This CDR3 spans 15 amino acids. The V gene lost 4 bases and the J gene lost 1 base, with 8 bases spanning the gap. From germline, CDR1 is ENHRY and CDR2 SYGVKD. CDR3 coding DNA: TGTGCCATCAGTGGTGGACAGTCTGGGGCCAACGTCCTGACTTTC. This codes for CAISGGQSGANVLTF.

This chain uses TRBV5-1 with TRBJ2-3, with 7 bases matching TRBD1. The CDR3 has 16 amino acids. Looked up from germline, CDR1 is SGHRS and CDR2 is YFSETQ. After removal of 4 bases from V and 2 bases from J, the junction contained 10 bases not matched to a gene. In DNA form, the CDR3 reads TGCGCCAGCAGCATCAACCCGGGACAGACCACAGATACGCAGTATTTT. Residues: CASSINPGQTTDTQYF.

The CDR3 DNA is TGTGCCAGTAGTATCGGGACAGCAACTAATGAAAAACTGTTTTTT. It is translated as CASSIGTATNEKLFF. The chain recombines TRBV19 with TRBJ1-4; 7 nucleotides agree with TRBD1. J gave up 0 bases and V 3 bases, and 1 base lay outside the gene matches. Germline V lookup: CDR1 LNHDA, CDR2 SQIVND (reference sequence). This CDR3 has 15 residues.

In its sample, this clone was seen a few times. This chain links TRBV7-9 with TRBJ1-1; TRBD1 matches 9 bases. CDR1 and CDR2 from the germline V gene are SEHNR and FQNEAQ (reference sequence). V was pared by 0 bases and J by 3 bases, with 5 bases of the junction left unmatched. The CDR3 length is 16 residues. CDR3 nucleotide sequence: TGTGCCAGCAGCTTAGCCATGGGACAGGGTGACACTGAAGCTTTCTTT. It codes for CASSLAMGQGDTEAFF.

The chain recombines TRBV10-3 with TRBJ2-2; D is possibly TRBD1 or TRBD2 (5 bases each). V lost 1 base to trimming and J lost 4 bases, with 10 bases between them. Per the germline V gene, CDR1 is ENHRY and CDR2 is SYGVKD. The length of the CDR3 is 15 residues. CDR3 nucleotide sequence: TGTGCCATCAGTGAGTGGGCAGGGACCACCGGGGAGCTGTTTTTT. It yields the protein CAISEWAGTTGELFF.

This clone was recorded at least ten times. The J gene is TRBJ2-1, the V gene TRBV5-4; D gene uncertain. The V gene lost 3 bases and the J gene lost 9 bases, with 16 bases spanning the gap. CDR1 and CDR2 (germline): SGHNT, YYREEE (reference sequence). The CDR3 has 14 amino acids. The CDR3 DNA sequence: TGTGCCAGCAGCTCCCCACGAAGATCCCCTGAGCAGTTCTTC. Protein: CASSSPRRSPEQFF.

The chain employs TRBV28 and TRBJ2-5; 7 bases align to TRBD2. The J call may be faulty, since TRBJ2-7 better matches the DNA end. The CDR3 consists of 18 residues. CDR1 is MDHEN and CDR2 is SYDVKM in the germline V gene. CDR3 DNA sequence: TGTGCCAGCAGTTTAAGCGGGACTTTCACATTTAACACCTACGAGCAGTACTTC. The encoded protein is CASSLSGTFTFNTYEQYF.